The 10 T cell receptor beta chains below were found in one sample sequenced in a study of T-cell reconstitution after alpha-beta-depleted transplantation in children. During its preparation, the TCRbeta library received unique molecular identifiers. From the PCR reads, TCRdb called clonotypes with MiXCR, one entry per CDR3 protein. This table has approximately 130,000 distinct CDR3 sequences, about a tenth appearing once. This material consisted of PBMCs, mostly from graft donor cells, taken 180 days after TCRalphabeta/CD19-depleted stem cell transplant. Receptor source: a girl under three years old who had a stem cell transplant for combined immunodeficiency, so the T cells may come from the graft donor.

The V and J genes are TRBV18 and TRBJ1-1; no definite D call. Per the germline V gene, CDR1 is KGHSH and CDR2 is LQKENI. The ends were cut back, 1 base at V and 0 bases at J, with 3 bases in the middle. There are 13 residues in the CDR3. The CDR3 bases are TGTGCCAGCTCACCACAGGTGAACACTGAAGCTTTCTTT. This codes for CASSPQVNTEAFF.

This clonotype occurred a few times. The CDR3 bases are TGTGCCAGCAGTCCCTTCACAGGGTCCTATGGCTACACCTTC. Translated, it gives CASSPFTGSYGYTF. V gene TRBV9 combines with J gene TRBJ1-2, with D possibly TRBD1 on 6 matching bases. V was clipped by 5 bases and J by 4 bases, with 15 bases between them. The CDR3 contains 14 residues. Germline CDR1 SGDLS, CDR2 YYNGEE.

The chain uses TRBV12-3 or TRBV12-4 and TRBJ2-1; TRBD2 might be the D (6 bases). Trimming took off 2 bases at V and 6 bases at J, with 14 bases between the two ends. This CDR3 is 15 amino acids long. CDR3 nucleotide sequence: TGTGCCAGCAGTTTAATCGGGGGTAGGAGCAATGAGCAGTTCTTC. Translation: CASSLIGGRSNEQFF.

This clonotype was found a few times. V usage is TRBV20-1 and J usage is TRBJ2-1; 11 bases fit TRBD2. V gave up 1 base and J gave up 14 bases; unmatched junction bases: 7. The CDR3 has 13 residues. Germline CDR1 DFQATT, CDR2 SNEGSKA (reference sequence). The chain's CDR3 is CSARVPSGGIKFF. The CDR3 DNA follows: TGCAGTGCTAGAGTGCCTAGCGGGGGGATTAAGTTCTTC.

The chain employs TRBV6-5 and TRBJ1-2, with D possibly being TRBD1 (6 bases). The CDR3 contains 13 residues. The ends were cut back, 6 bases at V and 4 bases at J, with 12 bases in the middle. Germline-derived CDR1 and CDR2 are MNHEY and SVGAGI. This CDR3 reads CASSLQGTYGYTF. The CDR3 nucleotides are TGTGCCAGCAGCTTACAGGGAACCTATGGCTACACCTTC.

The chain has TRBV6-1 and TRBJ2-3; D call uncertain. Trimming cost V 2 bases and J 1 base, with 4 bases left between them. The CDR3 spans 13 residues. Germline CDR1 MNHNS, CDR2 SASEGT. CDR3 sequence: CASSEQGTDTQYF. CDR3 DNA sequence: TGTGCCAGCAGTGAACAGGGCACAGATACGCAGTATTTT.

This clonotype was counted at least ten times. This chain links TRBV7-2 with TRBJ2-5; 11 bases agree with TRBD2. This CDR3 is built from 17 residues. Germline CDR1 SGHTA, CDR2 FQGNSA. V shed 1 base and J 4 bases; nucleotides not matched to a gene: 8. The CDR3 here is CASSLVGLAGGLETQYF. The CDR3 DNA is TGTGCCAGCAGCTTAGTAGGCTTAGCGGGGGGGCTAGAGACCCAGTACTTC.

This clonotype was picked up a small number of times. This rearrangement joins TRBV6-2 or TRBV6-3 to TRBJ2-7; TRBD2 might be the D (6 bases). The V gene lost 8 bases and the J gene lost 3 bases, with 11 bases spanning the gap. CDR3 length equals 12 residues. Germline lookup yields CDR1 MNHEY and CDR2 SVGEGT. Written as DNA, the CDR3 is TGTGCCAGCGGTTTTAGCGGCTACGAGCAGTACTTC. It is translated as CASGFSGYEQYF.

This clonotype has more than one count but fewer than ten. The rearrangement joins TRBV29-1 to TRBJ2-7, with TRBD1 matching 7 bases. The CDR3 consists of 15 residues. V lost 4 bases to trimming and J lost 1 base; unmatched junction nucleotides: 10. Germline loops: CDR1 SQVTM, CDR2 ANQGSEA. CDR3 region: CSVVWTGRPSYEQYF. In nucleotides, the CDR3 is TGCAGCGTTGTTTGGACAGGTCGCCCTTCCTACGAGCAGTACTTC.

This clonotype was seen a handful of times. This sequence joins TRBV9 and TRBJ2-5; D unresolved. Germline lookup yields CDR1 SGDLS and CDR2 YYNGEE. The ends were cut back, 0 bases at V and 2 bases at J, with 11 bases in the middle. This CDR3 comprises 15 residues. The CDR3 DNA is TGTGCCAGCAGCGTAGCCCGTGTCCGGCAAGAGACCCAGTACTTC. This encodes CASSVARVRQETQYF. Based on the CDR3 plus reference TRBV9 and TRBJ2-5, the full variable domain is DSGVTQTPKHLITATGQRVTLRCSPRSGDLSVYWYQQSLDQGLQFLIQYYNGEERAKGNILERFSAQQFPDLHSELNLSSLELGDSALYFCASSVARVRQETQYFGPGTRLLVL.